This T cell receptor (beta chain) was found in a study of CD8 T cells in ankylosing spondylitis. Study observations and caveats: Reportedly, disease-linked clones are significantly enriched in ankylosing spondylitis patients' matched synovial fluid. Disease-linked clones, CD8+, were relatively rare in peripheral blood. It appeared that ankylosing spondylitis blood was characterized by a TCR beta motif of several highly homologous variants.

This clonotype was counted many times. The target antigen is unknown. The CDR3 contains 13 residues. Per the germline V gene, CDR1 is SGHVS and CDR2 is FQNEAQ. The V gene lost 4 bases and the J gene lost 0 bases, with 7 bases spanning the gap. From the 5' RACE reads, TCRdb called clonotypes with MiXCR, one entry per CDR3 protein. The sample has over 75,000 distinct CDR3 sequences; about 8.8% are singletons. The sample was blood, either unsorted or a sorted T cell fraction (not recorded which). The sequence was collected from a male donor with ankylosing spondylitis or in good health (not recorded which). The rearrangement links TRBV7-8 to TRBJ2-7, with D unresolved. The CDR3 coding sequence is TGTGCCAGCAGCTACTACGACTCCTACGAGCAGTACTTC. It specifies CASSYYDSYEQYF.